This T cell receptor (beta chain) was found in a study of shared clonotypes between healthy human individuals. Points from the study as a whole: Rarefaction gave evidence that sorted-subset sequencing remained incomplete despite large depth. Only blood was sampled, and tissue TCR repertoires likely differ from blood ones.

It was CD45RO-negative cells, positively selected for CCR7, that made up naive CD8 cells, with terminally differentiated effector memory CD45RA+ cells excluded. The run depth of the assay was deep. The assay was immunoSEQ multiplex PCR, and TCRdb's table has in-frame clones only and misses some. The sample consists of 800,000 to 950,000 clones, roughly 96% of them appearing once. For this clone: Its antigen is not identified.

Sequenced: naive CD8+ T cells sorted from blood. The TCR comes from a man aged 30-40 years in good health.

CDR3 protein: CATSRDWTGRDGYTF. CDR3 DNA sequence: TGTGCCACCAGCAGAGATTGGACAGGGAGGGATGGCTACACCTTC. The chain is built from TRBV15 and TRBJ1-2; 8 positions agree with TRBD1. The CDR3 runs 15 residues. J gave up 6 bases and V 0 bases, and 6 bases lay outside the gene matches. The germline V gene encodes CDR1 LNHNV and CDR2 YYDKDF (reference sequence).